The 9 T cell receptor beta chains presented below share a single source sample, sequenced in a study of CD8+CD57+ T cells in acquired aplastic anemia. TCR beta VDJ combinations and CDR3 sequences were profiled from genomic DNA. TCRdb reanalysed the reads using MiXCR and keeps one entry per CDR3 protein. The sample lists about 100,000 distinct CDR3 sequences, roughly 51% occurring once. Sequenced: sorted CD4+, CD8+, or CD8+CD57+ T cells (not recorded which) from PBMCs. The receptors here all came from a human donor in good health, serving as a control.

This clonotype came up many times. This chain links TRBV19 with TRBJ1-5; the D is unclear. CDR1 is LNHDA, CDR2 SQIVND, per germline (reference sequence). CDR3 length: 15 amino acids. With 0 bases removed from V and 3 bases from J, the gap between germline ends came to 9 bases. CDR3 nucleotides: TGTGCCAGTAGTATAGACCCGGGTACCAATCAGCCCCAGCATTTT. Encoded protein: CASSIDPGTNQPQHF.

This clonotype has more than one count but fewer than ten. The chain is built from TRBV10-3 and TRBJ2-7; 7 positions match TRBD1. From germline, CDR1 is ENHRY and CDR2 SYGVKD. After removal of 3 bases from V and 0 bases from J, the junction contained 5 bases not matched to a gene. This CDR3 contains 15 residues. The CDR3 region is CAISDPGQVSYEQYF. The CDR3 DNA is TGTGCCATCAGTGACCCCGGACAGGTCTCCTACGAGCAGTACTTC.

This clonotype is medium-sized in the sample. V usage is TRBV9 and J usage is TRBJ2-5, with D possibly called TRBD1 or TRBD2 (6 bases each). V was cut by 4 bases and J by 5 bases, with 12 bases left in between. The V gene's germline CDR1 is SGDLS and CDR2 YYNGEE. The CDR3 consists of 13 residues. CDR3 protein: CASSPGAYETQYF. The DNA of the CDR3 is TGTGCCAGCAGCCCGGGGGCCTATGAGACCCAGTACTTC.

The rearrangement joins TRBV6-6 to TRBJ2-5, with TRBD2 matching over 8 bases. There are 13 residues in the CDR3. Looked up from germline, CDR1 is MNHNY and CDR2 is SVGAGI (reference sequence). V trimming: 7 bases; J trimming: 1 base; junction bases outside the gene matches: 2. The CDR3 coding sequence is TGTGCCAGCACCGGGACTAGCCAAGAGACCCAGTACTTC. Its protein is CASTGTSQETQYF.

The genes are TRBV2 and TRBJ2-5, with TRBD1 matching over 8 bases. CDR1 and CDR2 (germline): SNHLY, FYNNEI. The CDR3 runs 12 residues. With V trimmed by 8 bases and J by 4 bases, 3 bases remained unmatched. Written as DNA, the CDR3 is TGTGCCAGCCGCGACAGGGGAGAGACCCAGTACTTC. It yields the protein CASRDRGETQYF.

This clonotype was counted ten times or more. The chain joins TRBV15 to TRBJ2-1; D may be TRBD1 or TRBD2 (5 bases each). V was pared by 1 base and J by 5 bases, with 12 bases between. Germline CDR1 is LNHNV and CDR2 is YYDKDF (reference sequence). This CDR3 is 15 amino acids long. The CDR3 nucleotides read TGTGCCACCAGCAGAGCAGAGGGGTCGAACAATGAGCAGTTCTTC. It is translated as CATSRAEGSNNEQFF. The full variable domain, with the rest looked up from reference TRBV15 and TRBJ2-1, is DAMVIQNPRYQVTQFGKPVTLSCSQTLNHNVMYWYQQKSSQAPKLLFHYYDKDFNNEADTPDNFQSRRPNTSFCFLDIRSPGLGDTAMYLCATSRAEGSNNEQFFGPGTRLTVL.

This clonotype was counted ten times or more. This chain joins TRBV11-2 and TRBJ2-5; 7 nucleotides line up with TRBD2. The CDR3 totals 14 residues. V lost 5 bases to trimming and J lost 5 bases; unmatched junction nucleotides: 8. The germline CDR1 and CDR2 sequences are SGHAT and FQNNGV. The CDR3 DNA reads TGTGCCAGCAGCCCGACTAGCTATGTCGAGACCCAGTACTTC. Amino acid sequence: CASSPTSYVETQYF.

This clonotype was observed a few times. The rearrangement uses TRBV19 and TRBJ2-5, with D unresolved. Per germline, CDR1 LNHDA and CDR2 SQIVND (reference sequence). This CDR3 has 11 amino acids. The germline V and J ends were trimmed by 3 bases and 5 bases, with 4 bases remaining between them. In DNA form, the CDR3 reads TGTGCCAGTAGTATCAGGGAGACCCAGTACTTC. Translating it yields CASSIRETQYF.

V is TRBV10-3 and J is TRBJ1-3; 7 nucleotides line up with TRBD1. CDR1 and CDR2 (germline): ENHRY, SYGVKD. The CDR3 runs 12 residues. V was pared by 6 bases and J by 9 bases, with 5 bases of the junction left unmatched. The CDR3 sequence is CAIRRDSSTIYF. CDR3 DNA sequence: TGTGCCATCAGGCGGGACAGTTCCACCATATATTTT.